A selection of T cell receptor beta chains follows, all from one sample in a study of regulatory T cells in long-lasting Graves disease. One entry per CDR3 protein results from TCRdb running MiXCR on the multiplex PCR reads. The data contain about 460,000 distinct CDR3 sequences, 13% to 15% of them singletons. These data also formed part of another study, on T cells in Graves' hyperthyroidism and ophthalmopathy.

Material: peripheral blood mononuclear cells (PBMCs), obtained at new diagnosis, from a patient treated with antithyroid drugs. Receptor source: a woman aged 50 to 65 with Graves disease. The CDR3 runs from the conserved cysteine through the conserved F or W. The D gene is left open where the match is weak. For some rows the clone size is stated as once, few or many, or as a class when expanded; others skip it.

V	size	length	D	J	DNA	CDR3
TRBV10-3	many	15	TRBD1	TRBJ2-1	TGTGCCATCACTCCAGGACAGGGGGCTGGCAATGAGCAGTTCTTC	CAITPGQGAGNEQFF
TRBV28	many	16	NA	TRBJ2-7	TGTGCCAGCAGTTTATTTTCGGGACAAAGCTCCTACGAGCAGTACTTC	CASSLFSGQSSYEQYF
TRBV27	many	18	NA	TRBJ2-5	TGTGCCAGCAGTCGTTTGATGGGCCTAGGGAGGAATCAAGAGACCCAGTACTTC	CASSRLMGLGRNQETQYF
TRBV2	NA	14	TRBD2	TRBJ2-3	TGTGCCAGTTATCGGGGACTAGCGGGAGATACGCAGTATTTT	CASYRGLAGDTQYF
TRBV5-1	many	14	NA	TRBJ2-1	TGCGCCAGCAGCTTGGAATACGTCTACAATGAGCAGTTCTTC	CASSLEYVYNEQFF
TRBV2	many	15	NA	TRBJ2-5	TGTGCCAGCAGTGAAGCCCACAGGGAGGTAGAGACCCAGTACTTC	CASSEAHREVETQYF
TRBV30	few	14	NA	TRBJ1-4	TGTGCCTGGAGTGAAGGCGGGTCCAATGAAAAACTGTTTTTT	CAWSEGGSNEKLFF
TRBV7-9	many	15	TRBD1	TRBJ2-3	TGTGCCAGCAGCACCGGACAGGCCGGCACAGATACGCAGTATTTT	CASSTGQAGTDTQYF
TRBV4-2	NA	16	NA	TRBJ2-1	TGTGCCAGCAGCCAACCCCTAGCGCTGGAATACAATGAGCAGTTCTTC	CASSQPLALEYNEQFF
TRBV27	NA	16	NA	TRBJ2-1	TGTGCCAGCAGTTTTTCCGGGGGGACACCTTTCAATGAGCAGTTCTTC	CASSFSGGTPFNEQFF
TRBV20-1	many	15	NA	TRBJ2-3	TGCAGTGCTAGAGCCGTAGCATCACACTCAGATACGCAGTATTTT	CSARAVASHSDTQYF
TRBV30	many	13	NA	TRBJ1-1	TGTGCCTGGAGGTTCGACATGAACACTGAAGCTTTCTTT	CAWRFDMNTEAFF
TRBV12-3/TRBV12-4	many	15	NA	TRBJ1-2	TGTGCCAGCAGTTATCGGGACTCCGAAAACTATGGCTACACCTTC	CASSYRDSENYGYTF
TRBV5-5	few	16	TRBD2	TRBJ2-2	TGTGCCAGCAGCCCCCGCCGGCGGGAGAACATAGGGGAGCTGTTTTTT	CASSPRRRENIGELFF
TRBV29-1	many	13	TRBD2	TRBJ2-1	TGCAGCGTTGACCCAGCGGGAGTGGATGAGCAGTTCTTC	CSVDPAGVDEQFF
TRBV19	few	13	TRBD1	TRBJ2-7	TGTGCCACCTACAGGGGGAGCTCCTACGAGCAGTACTTC	CATYRGSSYEQYF
TRBV18	many	16	NA	TRBJ2-3	TGTGCCAGCTCACCACTAGGAGATGCTAGCGCAGATACGCAGTATTTT	CASSPLGDASADTQYF
TRBV25-1	NA	15	NA	TRBJ2-7	TGTGCCAACCATATAAAGTGGGTCAGGGTCTACGAGCAGTACTTC	CANHIKWVRVYEQYF
TRBV5-8	NA	15	NA	TRBJ2-5	TGTGCCAGCAGCCGGGACATGATCCCTCAAGAGACCCAGTACTTC	CASSRDMIPQETQYF
TRBV20-1	few	15	NA	TRBJ2-7	TGCAGTGCTATAGAGGGGGGGGGCATAACCTACGAGCAGTACTTC	CSAIEGGGITYEQYF
TRBV19	many	12	NA	TRBJ1-1	TGTGCCAGTAGTGGATTGGACACTGAAGCTTTCTTT	CASSGLDTEAFF
TRBV18	many	13	NA	TRBJ1-4	TGTGCCAGCTCAGCAACAGAGGGGGAAAAACTGTTTTTT	CASSATEGEKLFF
TRBV7-2	few	12	NA	TRBJ1-1	TGTGCCAGCAGCCTGCAGATGGCTGAAGCTTTCTTT	CASSLQMAEAFF
TRBV5-1	few	17	TRBD2	TRBJ2-1	TGCGCCAGCAGCTTGGGGATCTCGGGACTAGCGGGGAATGAGCAGTTCTTC	CASSLGISGLAGNEQFF
TRBV4-1	few	15	NA	TRBJ2-1	TGCGCCAGCAGCCAAGGGCTGAGCTCCTACAATGAGCAGTTCTTC	CASSQGLSSYNEQFF
TRBV29-1	NA	14	NA	TRBJ2-7	TGCAGCGTTGGTACAAGGGCAGGGAGCTACAAGCAGTACTTC	CSVGTRAGSYKQYF
TRBV5-1	many	16	TRBD2	TRBJ2-1	TGCGCCAGCAGCGGTCTAGCGGGAGTGAGGAACAATGAGCAGTTCTTC	CASSGLAGVRNNEQFF
TRBV2	many	15	TRBD2	TRBJ2-1	TGTGCCAGCAGCCCGGGACTAGCGGGAGTAGGTGAGCAGTTCTTC	CASSPGLAGVGEQFF
TRBV29-1	few	15	TRBD1	TRBJ1-1	TGCAGCGTTGAAGATCAGGGGGGCGCGGGTACTGAAGCTTTCTTT	CSVEDQGGAGTEAFF
TRBV7-6	few	15	NA	TRBJ1-5	TGTGCCAGCAGCTTAGTTGTGGGGGCAGGTCAGCCCCAGCATTTT	CASSLVVGAGQPQHF
TRBV4-1	few	16	TRBD2	TRBJ2-1	TGCGCCAGCAGCCAATCCGGGACTAGCGGGCACAATGAGCAGTTCTTC	CASSQSGTSGHNEQFF
TRBV6-2/TRBV6-3	many	15	NA	TRBJ1-1	TGTGCCAGCAGCTCCTTAACGAGGGGGAACACTGAAGCTTTCTTT	CASSSLTRGNTEAFF
TRBV7-3	many	16	TRBD2	TRBJ2-3	TGTGCCAGCAGCTTAGGGCTAGCGGGAGGGCTAGATACGCAGTATTTT	CASSLGLAGGLDTQYF
TRBV5-1	NA	14	TRBD1	TRBJ2-2	TGCGCCAGCAGCCCGAGGGGGCTTGACGGGGAGCTGTTTTTT	CASSPRGLDGELFF
TRBV7-6	few	15	NA	TRBJ1-4	TGTGCCAGCAGCTTAGGGACAGTCGTGGATGAAAAACTGTTTTTT	CASSLGTVVDEKLFF
TRBV6-1	few	16	TRBD1	TRBJ1-5	TGTGCCAGCAGTCCACGACAGGGGTGGACCAATCAGCCCCAGCATTTT	CASSPRQGWTNQPQHF
TRBV5-1	many	14	TRBD2	TRBJ2-7	TGCGCCAGCAGCCCGGGACTAGCGGGAGTCGAGCAGTACTTC	CASSPGLAGVEQYF
TRBV7-3	few	17	TRBD2	TRBJ2-2	TGTGCCAGCAGCCCGAGGGGGACTAGCGGGATCACCGGGGAGCTGTTTTTT	CASSPRGTSGITGELFF
TRBV28	NA	13	TRBD1	TRBJ1-4	TGTGCCAGCAGAGCAGGGGGGCGAGAAAAACTGTTTTTT	CASRAGGREKLFF
TRBV24-1	many	14	NA	TRBJ2-3	TGTGCCACCAGTGACGTCCTTGACAGAGATACGCAGTATTTT	CATSDVLDRDTQYF
TRBV13	many	15	TRBD2	TRBJ2-1	TGTGCCAGCAGCCCAACGACTAGCGGGGGCGATGAGCAGTTCTTC	CASSPTTSGGDEQFF
TRBV29-1	NA	18	TRBD2	TRBJ2-1	TGCAGCGTTGAAGCCGGACTAGCGGGAGGGCCTTTAAACAATGAGCAGTTCTTC	CSVEAGLAGGPLNNEQFF
TRBV7-2	NA	15	NA	TRBJ2-5	TGTGCCAGCAGCTTAAGTTTGGGGAGTGGGGAGACCCAGTACTTC	CASSLSLGSGETQYF
TRBV28	few	15	NA	TRBJ1-5	TGTGCCAGCAGCCAACAGGGAGATAGCAATCAGCCCCAGCATTTT	CASSQQGDSNQPQHF
TRBV27	many	14	TRBD2	TRBJ2-3	TGTGCCAGCAGTATTAGCGGGAACACAGATACGCAGTATTTT	CASSISGNTDTQYF
TRBV12-3/TRBV12-4	many	15	TRBD2	TRBJ2-3	TGTGCCAGCAGCTTACGACTAGCGGGTACAGATACGCAGTATTTT	CASSLRLAGTDTQYF
TRBV7-2	few	12	NA	TRBJ2-2	TGTGCCAGCAGCTACTCCGACCGGGAGCTGTTTTTT	CASSYSDRELFF
TRBV12-3/TRBV12-4	many	16	TRBD1	TRBJ2-2	TGTGCCAGCAGCAGGGGGTTTAGGCGTAGTACCGGGGAGCTGTTTTTT	CASSRGFRRSTGELFF
TRBV18	NA	16	NA	TRBJ2-3	TGTGCCAGCTCACCACAGGTACTAGGATACACAGATACGCAGTATTTT	CASSPQVLGYTDTQYF
TRBV2	many	15	NA	TRBJ1-5	TGTGCCAGCAGGGTGAGGGGGGATAGCAATCAGCCCCAGCATTTT	CASRVRGDSNQPQHF
TRBV3-1	many	15	TRBD1	TRBJ2-2	TGTGCCAGCAGCCAAGTGACAGGGCTCACCGGGGAGCTGTTTTTT	CASSQVTGLTGELFF
TRBV19	NA	14	NA	TRBJ2-1	TGTGCCAGTAGTGGTAGCACCGCTGGGACTGAGCAGTTCTTC	CASSGSTAGTEQFF
TRBV10-3	few	15	TRBD1	TRBJ2-5	TGTGCCATCAGTGGCCCGGGACAGGGAAAAGAGACCCAGTACTTC	CAISGPGQGKETQYF
TRBV9	many	16	NA	TRBJ2-1	TGTGCCAGCAGCCCCAGCGGGCTAGCGAGAACCAATGAGCAGTTCTTC	CASSPSGLARTNEQFF